The clone carrying this T cell receptor beta chain was recorded only once. An end of the junction differs from the germline gene, which may be a read error. TCR beta CDR3 regions were amplified from RNA transcripts. HTBI primers were employed in a first-round RT-PCR of the TCR CDR3. MiXCR, applied by TCRdb to the multiplex PCR reads, yields one record per CDR3 protein. The data show about 260,000 distinct CDR3 sequences, approximately 20% seen once. Looked up from germline, CDR1 is SGHRS and CDR2 is YFSETQ. The CDR3 has 18 residues. This sample was included in a study of T cells in Graves' hyperthyroidism and ophthalmopathy. Overall study: Pretreatment peripheral blood was obtained at initial diagnosis.

This receptor was identified in a young man with Graves' ophthalmopathy. Sequences were obtained from blood. The J gene is TRBJ2-1, the V gene TRBV5-1, with TRBD1 matching over 7 bases. The CDR3 sequence is CASSLGPPDRPTYNEQFF. Written as DNA, the CDR3 is TGTGCCAGCAGCTTAGGCCCACCGGACAGGCCCACCTACAATGAGCAGTTCTTC.